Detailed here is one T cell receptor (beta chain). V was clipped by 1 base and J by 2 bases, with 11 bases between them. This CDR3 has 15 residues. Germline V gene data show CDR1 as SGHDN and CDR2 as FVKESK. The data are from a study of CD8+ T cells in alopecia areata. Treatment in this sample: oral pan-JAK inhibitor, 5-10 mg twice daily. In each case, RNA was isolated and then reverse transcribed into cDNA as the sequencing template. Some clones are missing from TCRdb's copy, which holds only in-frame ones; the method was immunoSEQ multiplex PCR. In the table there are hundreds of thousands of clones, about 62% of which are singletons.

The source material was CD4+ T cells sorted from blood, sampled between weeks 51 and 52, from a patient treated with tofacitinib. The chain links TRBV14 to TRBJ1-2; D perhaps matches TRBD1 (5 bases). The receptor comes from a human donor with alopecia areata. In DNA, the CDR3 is TGTGCCAGCAGCCAAGTAACAGGATGGAACTATGGCTACACCTTC. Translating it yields CASSQVTGWNYGYTF.